This T cell receptor (beta chain) came from a study of identical twins. Study-wide results and limits: The study found weaker excess twin sharing in beta out-of-frame sequences. Memory repertoires showed no such pattern, whereas abundant cord blood beta clonotypes carried fewer insertions. Findings came from cross-sectional statistics, without long-term follow-up of donors.

Worth noting for this clonotype: Its antigen is still unknown.

The CDR3 length is 13 residues. Using its own MiXCR run on the 5' RACE reads, TCRdb lists one record per CDR3 protein. The repertoire holds approximately 240,000 distinct CDR3 sequences, with about 14% as singletons. The receptor was derived from a woman aged 18-30 years in good health. Sequenced material: memory (CD45RO+) T cells sorted from blood. The rearrangement links TRBV21-1 to TRBJ2-2; the D call TRBD1 from the table was never checked on the DNA. TRBV21-1 is recorded as a pseudogene. The CDR3 sequence: CANRQRNTGELFF. DNA of the CDR3: TGTGCCAACCGACAGAGGAACACCGGGGAGCTGTTTTTT.